This T cell receptor (beta chain) was captured in a study of chemoradiotherapy in HPV16-positive cancers (dated by TCRdb to 2021 to 2024). As for the study more broadly: Using functional T-cell assays on cells from two HPV16-positive patients, the researchers defined candidate HPV-specific T-cell clones and common TCR motifs. The study asked whether T-cell immunity against the HPV oncoproteins E6 and E7 changes during chemoradiotherapy and whether it affects survival. TCR repertoires from roughly 93 patients with HPV-related cancers were then used to track the candidate HPV-specific TCRs and motifs. The research as a whole found: Expansion of candidate HPV-specific clones and E7-related TCR motifs was observed in the tumor microenvironment during treatment, whereas no such expansion was observed for non-HPV-specific T cells. The functional definition of HPV-specific T cells came from only two HPV16-positive patients, and the survival association was reported for HPV16-positive patients. In HPV16-positive patients, expansion of HPV-responsive T cells during chemoradiotherapy was found to be associated with improved recurrence-free survival.

CDR1 MNHEY and CDR2 SMNVEV are derived from the germline V gene (reference sequence). From V the trimming removes 4 bases and from J it removes 7 bases, while the gene matches leave 2 bases of the junction unaccounted for. Spanning cysteine to phenylalanine, the CDR3 consists of 14 amino acids. The DNA shown is the 42-base CDR3, in frame from base 1. This clone was observed a single time. Its antigen remains undetermined. Base quality data are lacking; no much larger clone is found one base away. Repertoires were sampled multiple times during chemoradiotherapy, which allowed clonal expansion in the tumor microenvironment to be followed. Library construction relied on the immunoSEQ multiplex PCR assay. Held by TCRdb, this immuneACCESS table contains in-frame sequences only and omits some clones. Under half of the omission traces to an unresolved V gene where checked; the cause of the rest is unknown. The sample records 3,500 to 4,000 clones, more than 90% of which are singletons. The ten largest clonotypes hold approximately 2% of the sample.

Sample collection was performed from a patient who underwent chemoradiotherapy. This TCR came from a human donor with HPV-associated anogenital cancer. Recombination joined TRBV27 with TRBJ1-4; 11 central bases correspond to TRBD1. The CDR3 sequence is CASSSGTGGEKLFF. At the DNA level, the sequence is TGTGCCAGCAGTTCCGGGACAGGGGGTGAAAAACTGTTTTTT.